These 8 T cell receptor beta chains originate from one sample sequenced in a study of PD-1 blockade in classical Hodgkin lymphoma. Produced via immunoSEQ multiplex PCR; TCRdb's table is partial and in-frame only. Among about 16,000 clones listed, around four fifths were seen once. Autologous stem cell transplantation was followed by relapse in every patient, and brentuximab vedotin exposure varied. Thawed PBMCs were the source of CD4+ T cells, purified by magnetic negative selection. Sequenced material: CD4+ T cells from blood, taken at baseline. The receptor set was obtained from a human donor with classical Hodgkin lymphoma.

This chain joins TRBV6-5 and TRBJ1-1, with no clear D. Trimming stripped 6 bases from V and 1 base from J, with 12 bases between. CDR3 length equals 14 residues. The V gene's germline CDR1 is MNHEY and CDR2 SVGAGI. CDR3 bases: TGTGCCAGCAGCGACTCCGGACGGAACACTGAAGCTTTCTTT. Translated, it gives CASSDSGRNTEAFF.

This chain uses TRBV29-1 with TRBJ2-7, with 12 bases aligning to TRBD2. This CDR3 contains 14 residues. Germline CDR1 reads SQVTM; CDR2 reads ANQGSEA. With 7 bases clipped from V and 7 bases from J, the junction kept 11 bases outside the gene matches. This CDR3 reads CSAVRTSGIREQYF. In DNA form, the CDR3 reads TGCAGCGCCGTGAGGACTAGCGGGATAAGGGAGCAGTACTTC.

J is TRBJ2-5 and V is TRBV25-1; D tentatively reads TRBD1 or TRBD2 (5 bases each). The CDR3 length is 16 residues. In germline, CDR1 is MGHDK, CDR2 SYGVNS. V lost 1 base and J lost 2, with 14 bases in between. The DNA of the CDR3 is TGTGCCAGCAGTGAATCCCCAGGGTGGGGGCAAGAGACCCAGTACTTC. It yields the protein CASSESPGWGQETQYF.

The gene calls are TRBV9 and TRBJ2-7; D possibly corresponds to TRBD1 (6 bases). Trimming took 4 bases from V and 6 from J, leaving 17 bases between them. This CDR3 comprises 14 residues. Germline-derived CDR1 and CDR2 are SGDLS and YYNGEE. CDR3 DNA: TGTGCCAGCAGCCCCCTCGGGGTAGGGGGCGAGCAGTACTTC. It codes for CASSPLGVGGEQYF.

The gene calls are TRBV6-5 and TRBJ2-1, with TRBD1 matching over 10 bases. Germline lookup yields CDR1 MNHEY and CDR2 SVGAGI. The CDR3 loop spans 15 amino acids. The trim removed 6 bases at V and 6 bases at J, leaving 8 bases unmatched. Written as DNA, the CDR3 is TGTGCCAGCAGGTACGGGACAGGGGATTTCAATGAGCAGTTCTTC. It specifies CASRYGTGDFNEQFF.

This clone appeared a few times. The chain links TRBV25-1 to TRBJ2-1; 7 nucleotides agree with TRBD2. Germline trimming cut 7 bases from V and 4 bases from J; bases unmatched to any gene: 10. Germline V gene lookup returns CDR1 MGHDK and CDR2 SYGVNS. The CDR3 totals 15 residues. CDR3 protein: CASTPGEGAYNEQFF. CDR3 in DNA: TGTGCCAGCACCCCGGGGGAGGGCGCTTACAATGAGCAGTTCTTC.

The chain employs TRBV2 and TRBJ2-5; TRBD1 matches at 8 bases. Trimming cost V 7 bases and J 3 bases; bases outside gene matches: 7. This CDR3 comprises 14 residues. The germline gives CDR1 SNHLY, CDR2 FYNNEI. CDR3 region: CASTLDRAEETQYF. In DNA, the CDR3 is TGTGCCAGCACCCTGGACAGGGCCGAAGAGACCCAGTACTTC. The full variable domain, in which reference TRBV2 and TRBJ2-5 provide the parts outside the CDR3, is EPEVTQTPSHQVTQMGQEVILRCVPISNHLYFYWYRQILGQKVEFLVSFYNNEISEKSEIFDDQFSVERPDGSNFTLKIRSTKLEDSAMYFCASTLDRAEETQYFGPGTRLLVL.

Turning to this clone: At the DNA level, this CDR3 is encoded by other sequences in the same sample as well. The genes are TRBV7-3 and TRBJ2-3; the D is unclear. Trimming took off 0 bases at V and 0 bases at J, with 4 bases between the two ends. This CDR3 has 14 residues. Germline CDR1 is SGHTA and CDR2 is FQGTGA. This CDR3 is CASSLTSSTDTQYF. The CDR3 coding sequence is TGTGCCAGCAGCTTAACGTCTAGCACAGATACGCAGTATTTT.